This T cell receptor (beta chain) stems from a study of cytomegalovirus exposure and HLA in healthy donors. Study-wide results and caveats: Later findings reportedly placed an Asian-associated ancestry cluster below the approximately 670-donor mean for N-insertions. A few chains linked to CMV were shown in vitro to be specific for CMV antigens. Exclusion as indistinguishable affected some V segments, including TRBV6-2 and TRBV6-3.

In the PCR, 60 Vbeta and 13 Jbeta primers were used. Measured with immunoSEQ multiplex PCR; TCRdb has only the in-frame clones, and not every one. The sample has 75,000 to 100,000 clones, roughly 76% seen once. Remarks on this clone: Its antigen remains unknown.

CDR1 SGHRS and CDR2 YFSETQ come from the germline V gene. The CDR3 loop spans 15 amino acids. The trim removed 4 bases at V and 0 bases at J, leaving 4 bases unmatched. The chain combines TRBV5-1 with TRBJ2-7; TRBD2 matches 10 bases. The sequence came from a woman aged 55-69 years in good health and CMV-seropositive. Sample: PBMCs. Here the CDR3 reads CASSRTSGASYEQYF. The CDR3 DNA reads TGCGCCAGCAGCAGAACTAGCGGGGCCTCCTACGAGCAGTACTTC.